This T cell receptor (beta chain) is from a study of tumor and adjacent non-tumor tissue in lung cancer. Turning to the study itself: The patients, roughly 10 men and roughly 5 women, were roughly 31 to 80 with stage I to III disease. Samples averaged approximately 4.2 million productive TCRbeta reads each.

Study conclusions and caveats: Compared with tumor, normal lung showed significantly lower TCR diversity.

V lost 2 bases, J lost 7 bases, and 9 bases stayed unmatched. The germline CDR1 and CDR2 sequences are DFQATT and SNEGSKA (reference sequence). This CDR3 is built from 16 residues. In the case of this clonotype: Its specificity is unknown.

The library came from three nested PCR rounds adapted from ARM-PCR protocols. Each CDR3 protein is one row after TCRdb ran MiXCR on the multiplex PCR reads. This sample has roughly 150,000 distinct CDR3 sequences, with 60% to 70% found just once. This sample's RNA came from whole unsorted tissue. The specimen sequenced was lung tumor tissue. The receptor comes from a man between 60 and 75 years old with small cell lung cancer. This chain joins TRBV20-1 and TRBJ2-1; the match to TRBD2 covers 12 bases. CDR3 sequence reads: CSARLAGGRGRNEQFF. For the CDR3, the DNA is TGCAGTGCTAGACTAGCGGGAGGGAGAGGACGTAATGAGCAGTTCTTC.